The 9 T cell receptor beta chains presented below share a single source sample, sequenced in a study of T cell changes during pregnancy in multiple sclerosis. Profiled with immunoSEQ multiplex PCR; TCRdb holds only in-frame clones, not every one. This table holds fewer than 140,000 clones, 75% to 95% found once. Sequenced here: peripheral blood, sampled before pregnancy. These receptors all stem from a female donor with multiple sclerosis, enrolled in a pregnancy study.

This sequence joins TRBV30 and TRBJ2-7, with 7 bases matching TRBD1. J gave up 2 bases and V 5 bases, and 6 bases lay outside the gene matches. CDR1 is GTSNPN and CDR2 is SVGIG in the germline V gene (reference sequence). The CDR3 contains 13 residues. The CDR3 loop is CAWDSGTAYEQYF. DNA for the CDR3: TGTGCCTGGGATTCCGGGACAGCCTACGAGCAGTACTTC.

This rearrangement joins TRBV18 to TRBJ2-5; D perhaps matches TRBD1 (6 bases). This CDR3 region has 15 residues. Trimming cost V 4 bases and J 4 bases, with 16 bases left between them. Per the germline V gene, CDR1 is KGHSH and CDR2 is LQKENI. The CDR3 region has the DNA TGTGCCAGCTCACTAAACAGGGTGGAAGGAGAGACCCAGTACTTC. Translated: CASSLNRVEGETQYF.

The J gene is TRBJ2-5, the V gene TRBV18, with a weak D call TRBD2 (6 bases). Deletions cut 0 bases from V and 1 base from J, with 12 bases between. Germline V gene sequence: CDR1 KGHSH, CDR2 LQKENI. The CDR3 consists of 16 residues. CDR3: CASSPPGTVGQETQYF. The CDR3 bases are TGTGCCAGCTCACCACCCGGGACTGTGGGCCAAGAGACCCAGTACTTC.

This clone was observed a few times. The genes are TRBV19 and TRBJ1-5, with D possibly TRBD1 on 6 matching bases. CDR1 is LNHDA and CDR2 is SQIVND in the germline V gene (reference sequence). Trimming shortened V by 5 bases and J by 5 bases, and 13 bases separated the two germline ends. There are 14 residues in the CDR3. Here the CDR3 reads CASSSYRADQPQHF. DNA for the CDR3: TGTGCCAGTAGTTCTTACAGGGCTGATCAGCCCCAGCATTTT.

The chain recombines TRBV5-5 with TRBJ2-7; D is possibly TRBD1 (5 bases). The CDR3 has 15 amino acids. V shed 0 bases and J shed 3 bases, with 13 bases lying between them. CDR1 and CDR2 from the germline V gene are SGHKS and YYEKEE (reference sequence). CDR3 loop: CASSLAVQGGYEQYF. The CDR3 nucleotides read TGTGCCAGCAGCTTGGCCGTCCAGGGTGGCTACGAGCAGTACTTC.

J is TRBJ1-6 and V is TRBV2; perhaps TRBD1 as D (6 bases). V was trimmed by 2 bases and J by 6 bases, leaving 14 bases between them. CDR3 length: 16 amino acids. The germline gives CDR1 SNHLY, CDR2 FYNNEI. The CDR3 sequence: CASSEFQGLVNSPLHF. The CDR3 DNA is TGTGCCAGCAGTGAATTCCAGGGGTTGGTTAATTCACCCCTCCACTTT. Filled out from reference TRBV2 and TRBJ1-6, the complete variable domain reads EPEVTQTPSHQVTQMGQEVILRCVPISNHLYFYWYRQILGQKVEFLVSFYNNEISEKSEIFDDQFSVERPDGSNFTLKIRSTKLEDSAMYFCASSEFQGLVNSPLHFGNGTRLTVT.

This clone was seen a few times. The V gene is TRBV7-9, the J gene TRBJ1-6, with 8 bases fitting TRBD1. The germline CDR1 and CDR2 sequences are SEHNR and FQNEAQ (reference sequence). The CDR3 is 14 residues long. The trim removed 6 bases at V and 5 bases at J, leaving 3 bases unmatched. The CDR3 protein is CASSPQGDNSPLHF. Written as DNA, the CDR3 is TGTGCCAGCAGTCCACAGGGGGATAATTCACCCCTCCACTTT.

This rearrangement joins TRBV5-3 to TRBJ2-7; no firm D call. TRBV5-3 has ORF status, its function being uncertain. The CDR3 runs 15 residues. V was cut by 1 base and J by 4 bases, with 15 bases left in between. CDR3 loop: CARSLRESPLYEQYF. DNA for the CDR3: TGTGCCAGAAGCTTGAGAGAGAGTCCACTTTACGAGCAGTACTTC.

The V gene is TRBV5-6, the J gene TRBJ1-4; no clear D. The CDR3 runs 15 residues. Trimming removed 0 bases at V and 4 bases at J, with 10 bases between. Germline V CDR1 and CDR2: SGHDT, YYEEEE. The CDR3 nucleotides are TGTGCCAGCAGCTTGGATTCGGGTAGTAATGAAAAACTGTTTTTT. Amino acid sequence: CASSLDSGSNEKLFF.